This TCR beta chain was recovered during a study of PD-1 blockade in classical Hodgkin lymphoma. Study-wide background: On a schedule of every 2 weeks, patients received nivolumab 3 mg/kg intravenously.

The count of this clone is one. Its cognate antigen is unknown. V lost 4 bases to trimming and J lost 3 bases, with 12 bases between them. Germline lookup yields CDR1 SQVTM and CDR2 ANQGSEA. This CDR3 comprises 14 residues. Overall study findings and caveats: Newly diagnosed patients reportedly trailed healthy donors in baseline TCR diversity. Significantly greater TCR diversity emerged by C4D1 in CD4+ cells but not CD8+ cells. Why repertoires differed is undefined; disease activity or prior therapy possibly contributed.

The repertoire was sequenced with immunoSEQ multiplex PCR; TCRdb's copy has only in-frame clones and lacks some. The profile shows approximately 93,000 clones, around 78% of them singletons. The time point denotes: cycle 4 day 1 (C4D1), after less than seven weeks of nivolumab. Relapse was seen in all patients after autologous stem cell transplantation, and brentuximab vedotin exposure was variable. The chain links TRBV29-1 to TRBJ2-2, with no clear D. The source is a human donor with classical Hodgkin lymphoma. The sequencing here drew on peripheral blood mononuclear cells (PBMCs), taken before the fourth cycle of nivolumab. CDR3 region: CSVGDRVHTGELFF. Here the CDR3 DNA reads TGCAGCGTTGGAGATAGGGTGCACACCGGGGAGCTGTTTTTT.